In its sample, the clone carrying this T cell receptor beta chain was seen a few times. Its antigen is as yet unknown. CDR3 size: 15 residues. This table comes from immunoSEQ multiplex PCR, and its TCRdb copy is limited to in-frame clones, with some not included. The repertoire consists of approximately 50,000 clones, with roughly 82% occurring once and the leading ten covering approximately 15%. The sample belongs to a study of identifying expanded T cells in peripheral blood. Findings of the study overall: About 1.2 clones differed between technical replicates, versus about 17 and 20 over time. Clone count variance between roughly 2-week samples rose with total template count.

This chain uses TRBV21-1 with TRBJ1-6. TRBV21-1 is flagged as a pseudogene. This TCR was sampled from a person between 18 and 75 years old in good health. The sample was blood. CDR3 in amino acids: CASSKEGRNNSPLHF. The CDR3 DNA reads TGTGCCAGCAGCAAAGAGGGCAGAAATAATTCACCCCTCCACTTT.